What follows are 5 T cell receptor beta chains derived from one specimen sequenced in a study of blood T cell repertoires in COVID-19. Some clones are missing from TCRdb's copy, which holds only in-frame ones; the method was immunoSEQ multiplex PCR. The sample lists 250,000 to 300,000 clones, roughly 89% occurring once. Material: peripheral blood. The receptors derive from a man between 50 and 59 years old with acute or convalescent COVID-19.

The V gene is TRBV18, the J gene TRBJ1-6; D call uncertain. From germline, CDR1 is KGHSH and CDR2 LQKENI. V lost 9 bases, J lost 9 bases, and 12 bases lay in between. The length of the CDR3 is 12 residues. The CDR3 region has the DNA TGTGCCAGAGACAAACCCTCTTCACCCCTCCACTTT. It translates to CARDKPSSPLHF.

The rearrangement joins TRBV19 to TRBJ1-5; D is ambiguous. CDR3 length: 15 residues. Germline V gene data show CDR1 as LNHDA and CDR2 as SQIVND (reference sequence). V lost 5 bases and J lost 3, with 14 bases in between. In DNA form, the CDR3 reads TGTGCCAGTAGTGTGTCCCCTCCCCCCAATCAGCCCCAGCATTTT. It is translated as CASSVSPPPNQPQHF.

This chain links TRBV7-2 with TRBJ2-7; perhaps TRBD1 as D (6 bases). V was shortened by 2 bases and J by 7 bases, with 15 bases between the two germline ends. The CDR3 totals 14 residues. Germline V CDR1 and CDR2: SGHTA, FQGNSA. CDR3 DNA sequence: TGTGCCAGCAGCTTAAGGGATACCCAGGGGGAGCAGTACTTC. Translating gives CASSLRDTQGEQYF.

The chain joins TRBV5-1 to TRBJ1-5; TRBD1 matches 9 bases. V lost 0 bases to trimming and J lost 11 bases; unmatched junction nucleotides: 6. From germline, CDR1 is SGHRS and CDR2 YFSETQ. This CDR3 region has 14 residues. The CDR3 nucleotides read TGCGCCAGCAGCTTGGTCGGCGGGGACAGGGCCCAGCATTTT. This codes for CASSLVGGDRAQHF.

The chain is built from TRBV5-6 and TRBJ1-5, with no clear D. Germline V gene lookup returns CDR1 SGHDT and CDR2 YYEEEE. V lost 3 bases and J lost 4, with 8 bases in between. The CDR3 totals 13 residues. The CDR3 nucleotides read TGTGCCAGCAGCTCTCGGTGGAATCAGCCCCAGCATTTT. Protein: CASSSRWNQPQHF. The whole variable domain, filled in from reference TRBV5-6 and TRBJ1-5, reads DAGVTQSPTHLIKTRGQQVTLRCSPKSGHDTVSWYQQALGQGPQFIFQYYEEEERQRGNFPDRFSGHQFPNYSSELNVNALLLGDSALYLCASSSRWNQPQHFGDGTRLSIL.